Each of the 30 T cell receptor beta chains below was sequenced from the same sample in a study of beta chain features in type 1 diabetes. Points from the study as a whole: The study found moderately but significantly shorter TCRB CDR3s in all four CD4+ subsets of Type 1 diabetes patients.

The investigators reverse transcribed all of the isolated RNA, so they sequenced expressed TCRB transcripts. Libraries were prepared by immunoSEQ multiplex PCR; TCRdb keeps only in-frame clonotypes and omits some of them. The repertoire has roughly 350,000 clones, 8.5% to 10% of them found once; the top ten carry 0.45% to 0.65%. These receptors lack a known antigen. Sample: central memory CD4+ T cells from blood. Receptors were obtained from a man aged 25-40 years with type 1 diabetes.

This chain links TRBV6-5 with TRBJ2-5; D may be TRBD1 (6 bases). V lost 4 bases to trimming and J lost 6 bases, with 18 bases between them. The CDR3 length is 15 residues. Germline V lookup: CDR1 MNHEY, CDR2 SVGAGI. CDR3 sequence reads: CASSSEWQGRQTQYF. The CDR3 region has the DNA TGTGCCAGCAGTTCGGAGTGGCAGGGGAGACAGACCCAGTACTTC.

At least ten counts were recorded for this clone. The rearrangement links TRBV7-9 to TRBJ2-5; 8 bases match TRBD1. V trimming: 5 bases; J trimming: 4 bases; junction bases outside the gene matches: 3. CDR1 is SEHNR and CDR2 is FQNEAQ in the germline V gene (reference sequence). The CDR3 consists of 13 residues. The chain's CDR3 is CASSGQGGETQYF. CDR3 coding DNA: TGTGCCAGCAGCGGACAGGGTGGAGAGACCCAGTACTTC.

As for this clone: The same CDR3 arises from other DNA sequences in this sample as well. J is TRBJ2-1 and V is TRBV25-1; D might be TRBD1 (5 bases). The CDR3 contains 13 residues. Germline lookup yields CDR1 MGHDK and CDR2 SYGVNS. V was pared by 7 bases and J by 1 base, with 8 bases between. The DNA for the CDR3 is TGTGCCAGCAACACAGGTTCCTACAATGAGCAGTTCTTC. Translation: CASNTGSYNEQFF.

The V gene is TRBV7-9, the J gene TRBJ2-2, with 10 bases identical to TRBD1. The CDR3 covers 16 residues. Germline V CDR1 and CDR2: SEHNR, FQNEAQ (reference sequence). V gave up 4 bases and J gave up 7 bases; unmatched junction bases: 9. The CDR3 sequence is CASSSRRGQGIGELFF. The CDR3 DNA follows: TGTGCCAGCAGCTCCCGCCGGGGACAGGGGATCGGGGAGCTGTTTTTT. The variable domain in full, with the rest retrieved from reference TRBV7-9 and TRBJ2-2, is DTGVSQNPRHKITKRGQNVTFRCDPISEHNRLYWYRQTLGQGPEFLTYFQNEAQLEKSRLLSDRFSAERPKGSFSTLEIQRTEQGDSAMYLCASSSRRGQGIGELFFGEGSRLTVL.

This clone was counted only a few times. The genes are TRBV4-2 and TRBJ1-4, with D perhaps TRBD1 (6 bases). The germline gives CDR1 LGHNA, CDR2 YNFKEQ. The CDR3 consists of 15 residues. Trimming left V 3 bases short and J 5 bases short, with 13 bases between. The CDR3 DNA reads TGTGCCAGCAGCCACCATAAGGGGGAAAATGAAAAACTGTTTTTT. As protein: CASSHHKGENEKLFF.

The chain links TRBV2 to TRBJ1-1, with 7 bases that match TRBD1. The CDR3 contains 14 residues. The V and J ends lost 3 bases and 3 bases, in that order; junction bases with no gene match: 4. Germline V gene lookup returns CDR1 SNHLY and CDR2 FYNNEI. CDR3 region: CASSEQGEYTEAFF. CDR3 DNA sequence: TGTGCCAGCAGTGAGCAGGGGGAGTACACTGAAGCTTTCTTT.

The rearrangement joins TRBV6-5 to TRBJ1-2; D not resolved. The germline CDR1 and CDR2 sequences are MNHEY and SVGAGI. CDR3 length equals 16 residues. V was trimmed by 2 bases and J by 4 bases, leaving 17 bases between them. The CDR3 region has the DNA TGTGCCAGCAGTTACGGTCGGAGCCGGGCGGGCTATGGCTACACCTTC. Translated, it gives CASSYGRSRAGYGYTF.

The table lists this clone with many counts. This chain connects TRBV18 to TRBJ2-7, with TRBD2 matching over 13 bases. Trimming took 4 bases from V and 6 from J; bases not matched to a gene: 6. Germline V gene sequence: CDR1 KGHSH, CDR2 LQKENI. The CDR3 consists of 15 residues. The chain's CDR3 is CASSRGLAGLGEQYF. CDR3 bases: TGTGCCAGCTCACGGGGACTAGCGGGACTCGGCGAGCAGTACTTC.

The chain links TRBV10-3 to TRBJ2-7, with 7 bases lining up with TRBD1. Germline V gene data show CDR1 as ENHRY and CDR2 as SYGVKD. V lost 4 bases, J lost 0 bases, and 3 bases stayed unmatched. The CDR3 extends over 14 amino acids. The CDR3, as DNA: TGTGCCATCAGTGGACAGGGCCCCTCCTACGAGCAGTACTTC. Its protein is CAISGQGPSYEQYF.

The chain has TRBV23-1 and TRBJ2-5; 7 bases agree with TRBD1. The DNA end is a closer match to TRBJ2-7, so the J assignment may be wrong. TRBV23-1 is identified as an open reading frame with a role that is uncertain. The CDR3 has 13 amino acids. CDR3 sequence reads: CASLTGVPYEQYF. Here the CDR3 DNA reads TGCGCCAGCCTTACAGGGGTACCCTACGAGCAGTACTTC.

This clone has more than one count but fewer than ten. The rearrangement joins TRBV6-5 to TRBJ1-1; 8 bases are a match to TRBD1. Germline V lookup: CDR1 MNHEY, CDR2 SVGAGI. The CDR3 runs to 15 residues. V trimming: 7 bases; J trimming: 1 base; junction bases outside the gene matches: 8. The CDR3 protein is CASTIGQGWNTEAFF. The CDR3 region has the DNA TGTGCCAGCACCATCGGACAGGGATGGAACACTGAAGCTTTCTTT.

Points on this clone: This CDR3 is also generated by other DNA sequences in the sample. The V call is TRBV5-4, the J call TRBJ1-2, with D uncertain. Deletions cut 3 bases from V and 0 bases from J, with 3 bases between. The CDR3 length is 12 residues. In germline, CDR1 is SGHNT, CDR2 YYREEE (reference sequence). In DNA, the CDR3 is TGTGCCAGCAGCTCCCCTAACTATGGCTACACCTTC. This encodes CASSSPNYGYTF.

This clone was found a few times. CDR3 DNA: TGTGCCAGCAGTCGAGAGGCAGATACGCAGTATTTT. Its translation: CASSREADTQYF. The chain combines TRBV13 with TRBJ2-3; D gene unclear. Trimming took off 6 bases at V and 4 bases at J, with 8 bases between the two ends. In germline, CDR1 is PRHDT, CDR2 FYEKMQ (reference sequence). The CDR3 is 12 residues long.

This chain links TRBV7-2 with TRBJ1-5, with D perhaps TRBD1 (5 bases). Germline V gene data show CDR1 as SGHTA and CDR2 as FQGNSA. The CDR3 covers 15 residues. With 5 bases removed from V and 3 bases from J, the gap between germline ends came to 14 bases. CDR3 DNA: TGTGCCAGCAGCACTATCCGGGACTTCAATCAGCCCCAGCATTTT. Encoded protein: CASSTIRDFNQPQHF. Full variable domain (outside the CDR3, taken from reference TRBV7-2 and TRBJ1-5): GAGVSQSPSNKVTEKGKDVELRCDPISGHTALYWYRQSLGQGLEFLIYFQGNSAPDKSGLPSDRFSAERTGGSVSTLTIQRTQQEDSAVYLCASSTIRDFNQPQHFGDGTRLSIL.

This clone came up a few times. The chain joins TRBV5-5 to TRBJ2-7; D is unclear. The V and J ends lost 3 bases and 0 bases respectively, with 10 bases between them. There are 14 residues in the CDR3. Germline values: CDR1 SGHKS, CDR2 YYEKEE (reference sequence). CDR3: CASSSVRSSYEQYF. DNA for the CDR3: TGTGCCAGCAGCTCGGTCAGGAGCTCCTACGAGCAGTACTTC.

This clone has a handful of counts. The chain carries TRBV5-1 and TRBJ2-2; TRBD1 might be the D (6 bases). The germline V gene encodes CDR1 SGHRS and CDR2 YFSETQ. V was trimmed by 6 bases and J by 4 bases, leaving 13 bases between them. The CDR3 length is 14 residues. Here the CDR3 DNA reads TGCGCCAGCAAGGACAGAGATTCCACCGGGGAGCTGTTTTTT. Protein sequence: CASKDRDSTGELFF.

This chain links TRBV6-6 with TRBJ2-3; 8 bases fit TRBD2. The trim removed 2 bases at V and 0 bases at J, leaving 4 bases unmatched. Germline loops: CDR1 MNHNY, CDR2 SVGAGI (reference sequence). The CDR3 runs to 16 residues. The CDR3 sequence is CASSYPGLGSTDTQYF. CDR3 in DNA: TGTGCCAGCAGTTACCCGGGACTAGGTAGCACAGATACGCAGTATTTT.

This clone was counted between two and nine times. The rearrangement links TRBV6-1 to TRBJ2-3; possible D gene TRBD2, 5 bases. The germline V gene has CDR1 MNHNS and CDR2 SASEGT. This CDR3 has 16 amino acids. The V and J ends lost 4 bases and 0 bases respectively, with 14 bases between them. The CDR3 loop reads CASSVSRDSSTDTQYF. The CDR3 DNA reads TGTGCCAGCAGTGTCTCCCGGGATTCTAGCACAGATACGCAGTATTTT.

The table lists this clone with a few counts. The chain joins TRBV11-3 to TRBJ2-5, with D hard to call. Germline V lookup: CDR1 SGHNT, CDR2 YENEEA. Trimming removed 5 bases from V and 4 bases from J, with 14 bases in between. The CDR3 totals 14 residues. In DNA, the CDR3 is TGTGCCAGCAGCCAAGGTGCATCGGGAGAGACCCAGTACTTC. This translates into CASSQGASGETQYF.

This chain uses TRBV15 with TRBJ2-5; 11 bases match TRBD2. Germline V gene sequence: CDR1 LNHNV, CDR2 YYDKDF (reference sequence). Trimming took 3 bases from V and 5 from J; bases not matched to a gene: 8. The CDR3 sequence is 16 residues long. DNA for the CDR3: TGTGCCACCAGCAGGACTAGCGGGATCTCTAGGGAGACCCAGTACTTC. Translating it yields CATSRTSGISRETQYF.

This clone occurred a few times. This sequence joins TRBV11-1 and TRBJ1-2; possible D gene TRBD1, 6 bases. The CDR3 is 14 amino acids. V was clipped by 1 base and J by 8 bases, with 14 bases between them. Germline V CDR1 and CDR2: SGHAT, FQDESV (reference sequence). Here the CDR3 DNA reads TGTGCCAGCAGCTTAGTCAGGGGAGAAGGCGGCTACACCTTC. Encoded protein: CASSLVRGEGGYTF.

The rearrangement links TRBV30 to TRBJ1-1; 7 nucleotides agree with TRBD1. With 8 bases clipped from V and 5 bases from J, the junction kept 8 bases outside the gene matches. Germline assignment: CDR1 GTSNPN and CDR2 SVGIG (reference sequence). CDR3 length: 12 residues. CDR3 in amino acids: CAGDRALTEAFF. CDR3 DNA: TGTGCCGGTGACAGGGCGTTAACTGAAGCTTTCTTT.

This clone was seen only a few times. V is TRBV11-3 and J is TRBJ2-5; D remains unclear. Germline V gene lookup returns CDR1 SGHNT and CDR2 YENEEA. The ends were cut back, 5 bases at V and 3 bases at J, with 4 bases in the middle. This CDR3 has 11 residues. Here the CDR3 reads CASSPKETQYF. CDR3 sequence (DNA): TGTGCCAGCAGCCCCAAAGAGACCCAGTACTTC.

This sequence joins TRBV5-4 and TRBJ1-4; D is possibly TRBD1 (5 bases). The V end lost 0 bases, the J end lost 1 base, and 10 bases lay between the germline ends. CDR3 length: 16 amino acids. Germline CDR1 is SGHNT and CDR2 is YYREEE (reference sequence). The DNA of the CDR3 is TGTGCCAGCAGCTTGGGCGGGGACCGAACTAATGAAAAACTGTTTTTT. It encodes CASSLGGDRTNEKLFF.

This sequence joins TRBV7-2 and TRBJ2-2; 7 positions agree with TRBD2. J gave up 1 base and V 3 bases, and 11 bases lay outside the gene matches. The V gene's germline CDR1 is SGHTA and CDR2 FQGNSA. There are 18 residues in the CDR3. The CDR3 sequence: CASSFSAAGAVNTGELFF. CDR3 DNA sequence: TGTGCCAGCAGCTTCTCGGCGGCGGGAGCGGTGAACACCGGGGAGCTGTTTTTT.

This clone was picked up a small number of times. The V gene is TRBV27, the J gene TRBJ2-7, with a weak D call TRBD1 (5 bases). CDR3 size: 13 residues. CDR1 and CDR2 from the germline V gene are MNHEY and SMNVEV (reference sequence). V was trimmed by 5 bases and J by 4 bases, leaving 12 bases between them. The CDR3 DNA reads as TGTGCCAGCAGTATAGGGGCTCTTTACGAGCAGTACTTC. Translation gives CASSIGALYEQYF.

The gene calls are TRBV5-1 and TRBJ2-3; 9 bases fit TRBD2. The V and J ends lost 2 bases and 0 bases, in that order; junction bases with no gene match: 4. The CDR3 is made up of 16 amino acids. The germline gives CDR1 SGHRS, CDR2 YFSETQ. CDR3 region: CASSFGLALSTDTQYF. The DNA for the CDR3 is TGCGCCAGCAGCTTTGGACTAGCGCTAAGCACAGATACGCAGTATTTT.

This clone was found a few times. The chain carries TRBV5-5 and TRBJ2-2; D is undetermined. Between the trimmed V and J ends, which lost 2 bases and 2 bases, there was a span of 4 bases. The CDR3 sequence is 13 residues long. Germline-derived CDR1 and CDR2 are SGHKS and YYEKEE (reference sequence). The CDR3 nucleotides are TGTGCCAGCAGCTTTGGTAACACCGGGGAGCTGTTTTTT. Its protein is CASSFGNTGELFF. Based on the CDR3 plus reference TRBV5-5 and TRBJ2-2, the full variable domain is DAGVTQSPTHLIKTRGQQVTLRCSPISGHKSVSWYQQVLGQGPQFIFQYYEKEERGRGNFPDRFSARQFPNYSSELNVNALLLGDSALYLCASSFGNTGELFFGEGSRLTVL.

This chain links TRBV28 with TRBJ2-1; 13 bases are a match to TRBD2. The germline gives CDR1 MDHEN, CDR2 SYDVKM. The length of the CDR3 is 16 residues. Germline trimming cut 1 base from V and 7 bases from J; bases unmatched to any gene: 4. The CDR3 here is CASSLLGLAGRNEQFF. The CDR3 nucleotides are TGTGCCAGCAGTTTATTGGGACTAGCGGGAAGAAATGAGCAGTTCTTC.

This clone has just a few counts. This chain uses TRBV6-5 with TRBJ2-1; D may be TRBD2 (6 bases). This CDR3 has 12 residues. Per the germline V gene, CDR1 is MNHEY and CDR2 is SVGAGI. The germline V and J ends were trimmed by 6 bases and 9 bases, with 12 bases remaining between them. In nucleotides, the CDR3 is TGTGCCAGCAGGCGAACTAGCTTTGAGCAGTTCTTC. Its protein product is CASRRTSFEQFF.